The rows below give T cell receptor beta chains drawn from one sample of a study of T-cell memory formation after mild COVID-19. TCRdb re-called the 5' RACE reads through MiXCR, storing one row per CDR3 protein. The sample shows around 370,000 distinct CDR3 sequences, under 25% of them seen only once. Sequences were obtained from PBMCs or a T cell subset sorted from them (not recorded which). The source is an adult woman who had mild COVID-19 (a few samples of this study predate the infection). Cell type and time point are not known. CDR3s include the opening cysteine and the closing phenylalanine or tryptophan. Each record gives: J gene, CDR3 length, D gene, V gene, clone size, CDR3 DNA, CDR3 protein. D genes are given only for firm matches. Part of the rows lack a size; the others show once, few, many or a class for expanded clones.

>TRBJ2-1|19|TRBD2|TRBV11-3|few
TGTGCCAGCAGCTTAGAGGTTTTAGCGGGAGGGCCGGTCCACAATGAGCAGTTCTTC
CASSLEVLAGGPVHNEQFF
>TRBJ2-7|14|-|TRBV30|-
TGTGCCTGGAGTAGGGTCCCCGGTGATAACGAGCAGTACTTC
CAWSRVPGDNEQYF
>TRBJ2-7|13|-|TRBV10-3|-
TGTGCCATCAGTGTTGACCTGCGCTACGAGCAGTACTTC
CAISVDLRYEQYF
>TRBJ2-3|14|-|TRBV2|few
TGTGCCAGCTGGAGTCCCTCTAGCACAGATACGCAGTATTTT
CASWSPSSTDTQYF
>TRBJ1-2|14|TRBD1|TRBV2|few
TGTGCCAGCAGAAAGGACAGGGGGAACTATGGCTACACCTTC
CASRKDRGNYGYTF
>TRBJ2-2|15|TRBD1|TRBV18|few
TGTGCCAGCTCACGTACAGGGGGATACACCGGGGAGCTGTTTTTT
CASSRTGGYTGELFF
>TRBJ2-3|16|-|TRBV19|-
TGTGCCAGTAGTGAGAGGGACTGGCAAAGCACAGATACGCAGTATTTT
CASSERDWQSTDTQYF
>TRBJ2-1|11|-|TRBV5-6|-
TGTGCCAGCAGCTGGGCCAATGAGCAGTTCTTC
CASSWANEQFF
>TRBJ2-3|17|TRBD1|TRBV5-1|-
TGCGCCAGCAGCTTCCCCGGGACAGGAGGAGGCACAGATACGCAGTATTTT
CASSFPGTGGGTDTQYF
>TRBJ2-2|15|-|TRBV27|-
TGTGCCAGCAGAATGACGATGGTTCACACCGGGGAGCTGTTTTTT
CASRMTMVHTGELFF
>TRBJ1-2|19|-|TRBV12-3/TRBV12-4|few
TGTGCCAGCAGTTTTGGGGGCGTGGGTATACGCGCGAGCGAACATGGCTACACCTTC
CASSFGGVGIRASEHGYTF